Listed below are T cell receptor beta chains from one sample, sequenced in a study of brain T cells in children with intractable seizures. Profiling relied on immunoSEQ multiplex PCR, and the TCRdb table lists in-frame clones only, not all of them. The profile shows a few hundred thousand clones, 93% of them singletons. This material consisted of peripheral blood, taken about 5 months after surgery. These receptors were collected from a boy less than two years old with tuberous sclerosis and intractable seizures. The CDR3 runs from the conserved cysteine through the conserved F or W. The D gene is left open where the match is weak. Size is stated for part of the rows, as once, few or many counts, or as a class when the clone is expanded.

D	V	size	J	CDR3	DNA
.	TRBV6-1	.	TRBJ1-2	CASSEGYGYTF	TGTGCCAGCAGTGAAGGTTATGGCTACACCTTC
.	TRBV11-2	few	TRBJ1-6	CASSFGAAGRALHF	TGTGCCAGCAGCTTCGGGGCAGCCGGGAGGGCCCTCCACTTT
.	TRBV9	.	TRBJ2-7	CASSVGVGAGYEQYF	TGTGCCAGCAGCGTAGGGGTCGGGGCAGGCTACGAGCAGTACTTC
.	TRBV12-3/TRBV12-4	.	TRBJ1-1	CASSFLGHDEAFF	TGTGCCAGCAGTTTTCTGGGGCACGATGAAGCTTTCTTT
TRBD1	TRBV7-9	.	TRBJ1-4	CASSFDREGEKLFF	TGTGCCAGCAGCTTCGACAGGGAGGGCGAAAAACTGTTTTTT
.	TRBV5-6	.	TRBJ2-7	CASSLVGKSYEQYF	TGTGCCAGCAGCTTGGTAGGCAAATCCTACGAGCAGTACTTC
.	TRBV30	.	TRBJ1-5	CAWSMSAINQPQHF	TGTGCCTGGAGTATGTCAGCGATAAATCAGCCCCAGCATTTT
TRBD1	TRBV6-5	.	TRBJ1-2	CASSSRRDRGSGYTF	TGTGCCAGCAGTTCCCGGAGGGACAGGGGGTCTGGCTACACCTTC
.	TRBV5-7	few	TRBJ2-7	CASSLKVSGYWYEQYF	TGTGCCAGCAGCTTGAAAGTATCGGGGTATTGGTACGAGCAGTACTTC
.	TRBV6-6	many	TRBJ1-6	CASQRRDGDSPLHF	TGTGCCAGCCAAAGAAGGGACGGAGATTCACCCCTCCACTTT
.	TRBV5-1	.	TRBJ1-2	CASSLIGYGYTF	TGCGCCAGCAGCTTGATCGGCTATGGCTACACCTTC
.	TRBV6-5	.	TRBJ1-5	CASKPSPGGNQPQHF	TGTGCCAGCAAGCCCTCCCCCGGAGGCAATCAGCCCCAGCATTTT
.	TRBV10-1	.	TRBJ1-1	CASSESREWTEAFF	TGCGCCAGCAGTGAATCCAGGGAATGGACTGAAGCTTTCTTT
.	TRBV9	.	TRBJ2-3	CASSDFGGSWADTQYF	TGTGCCAGCAGCGACTTTGGAGGGAGTTGGGCAGATACGCAGTATTTT
.	TRBV12-5	.	TRBJ1-5	CASGLVREYSNQPQHF	TGTGCTAGTGGTTTGGTACGCGAATATAGCAATCAGCCCCAGCATTTT
.	TRBV5-1	.	TRBJ2-7	CASRPSGSYEQYF	TGCGCCAGCAGACCCTCCGGGTCCTACGAGCAGTACTTC
TRBD1	TRBV6-5	.	TRBJ1-2	CASSYKGANYGYTF	TGTGCCAGCAGTTACAAGGGGGCCAACTATGGCTACACCTTC
TRBD2	TRBV7-6	.	TRBJ2-1	CASSLGLAAYNEQFF	TGTGCCAGCAGCTTAGGGCTAGCGGCCTACAATGAGCAGTTCTTC
.	TRBV12-3/TRBV12-4	once	TRBJ2-7	CASSLPGPHEQYF	TGTGCCAGCAGTCTACCAGGTCCCCACGAGCAGTACTTC
TRBD1	TRBV7-3	.	TRBJ1-1	CASSAGGLNTEAFF	TGTGCCAGCAGCGCAGGGGGCTTGAACACTGAAGCTTTCTTT
.	TRBV12-3/TRBV12-4	.	TRBJ1-5	CASSLQAGQPQHF	TGTGCCAGCAGTTTACAGGCTGGTCAGCCCCAGCATTTT
.	TRBV6-1	.	TRBJ1-4	CASSERDWDEKLFF	TGTGCCAGCAGTGAAAGGGATTGGGATGAAAAACTGTTTTTT
.	TRBV29-1	.	TRBJ2-1	CSVDFRGRTENEQFF	TGCAGCGTTGATTTTCGGGGGCGAACTGAGAATGAGCAGTTCTTC
.	TRBV27	.	TRBJ1-1	CASSLDSGSVAFF	TGTGCCAGCAGTTTAGACTCAGGGTCTGTGGCTTTCTTT
.	TRBV5-4	once	TRBJ2-5	CASSFWEQETQYF	TGTGCCAGCAGCTTTTGGGAACAGGAGACCCAGTACTTC
TRBD2	TRBV3-1/TRBV3-2	.	TRBJ2-3	CASSQGPGGTRTDTQYF	TGTGCCAGCAGCCAAGGACCGGGGGGGACCCGCACAGATACGCAGTATTTT
.	TRBV7-3	.	TRBJ2-2	CASSLFRAPNTGELFF	TGTGCCAGCAGCCTCTTCAGGGCCCCGAACACCGGGGAGCTGTTTTTT
TRBD1	TRBV7-9	.	TRBJ2-7	CASSSSHAGTGSSYEQYF	TGTGCCAGCAGCTCCTCGCACGCCGGGACAGGGAGCTCCTACGAGCAGTACTTC
.	TRBV9	.	TRBJ2-7	CASSNPGGRPYEQYF	TGTGCCAGCAGCAATCCAGGGGGGAGGCCCTACGAGCAGTACTTC
.	TRBV27	.	TRBJ2-3	CASSTAGTDTQYF	TGTGCCAGCAGCACTGCAGGGACAGATACGCAGTATTTT
TRBD2	TRBV5-5	.	TRBJ2-7	CASSRRTSPIYEQYF	TGTGCCAGCAGCCGACGGACTAGCCCCATCTACGAGCAGTACTTC
.	TRBV10-3	.	TRBJ1-1	CAINMDGGNTEAFF	TGTGCCATCAACATGGACGGCGGGAACACTGAAGCTTTCTTT
.	TRBV12-3/TRBV12-4	.	TRBJ2-5	CASSLFWGETQYF	TGTGCCAGCAGTTTATTTTGGGGGGAGACCCAGTACTTC
TRBD1	TRBV6-1	few	TRBJ1-6	CASSELGLGQYLSYNSPLHF	TGTGCCAGCAGTGAATTGGGATTGGGACAGTACCTCTCCTATAATTCACCCCTCCACTTT
TRBD1	TRBV7-3	few	TRBJ1-6	CASSPGTANSPLHF	TGTGCCAGCAGCCCCGGGACAGCCAATTCACCCCTCCACTTT
.	TRBV7-3	.	TRBJ2-1	CASSLGANNEQFF	TGTGCCAGCAGCTTAGGAGCTAACAATGAGCAGTTCTTC
.	TRBV27	once	TRBJ2-3	CASSFSARLDYVASTDTQYF	TGTGCCAGCAGTTTTTCGGCCAGACTGGACTACGTTGCTAGCACAGATACGCAGTATTTT
.	TRBV20-1	.	TRBJ1-1	CSARGNTEAFF	TGCAGTGCGAGGGGAAACACTGAAGCTTTCTTT
.	TRBV5-1	.	TRBJ2-7	CASSLTGFDEQYF	TGCGCCAGCAGCCTAACAGGGTTCGACGAGCAGTACTTC
TRBD1	TRBV3-1/TRBV3-2	.	TRBJ2-1	CASSRAGTELINEQFF	TGTGCCAGCAGCCGCGCCGGGACAGAATTAATCAATGAGCAGTTCTTC
TRBD1	TRBV11-2	.	TRBJ2-1	CASSIRPGQGIGPGNEQFF	TGTGCCAGCAGCATTAGACCGGGACAGGGGATAGGTCCGGGCAATGAGCAGTTCTTC
TRBD1	TRBV3-1/TRBV3-2	.	TRBJ1-2	CASSQHAGQGSYGYTF	TGTGCCAGCAGCCAACACGCGGGACAGGGGAGCTATGGCTACACCTTC
TRBD1	TRBV9	.	TRBJ1-2	CASSVGGQGSSGYTF	TGTGCCAGCAGCGTAGGGGGACAGGGATCGAGTGGCTACACCTTC